A selection of T cell receptor beta chains follows, all from one sample in a study of response to subunit inactivated influenza vaccine. TCRdb used MiXCR to reprocess the RT-PCR reads, holding one entry per CDR3 protein. Among almost 600,000 distinct CDR3 sequences listed, about 14% were seen once. This material consisted of PBMCs from blood, taken 11 to 12 days after vaccination. All receptors derive from a man aged 50 to 60 who received an inactivated influenza vaccine. CDR3s include the opening cysteine and the closing phenylalanine or tryptophan. D genes are given only for firm matches. Only part of the rows carry a size: once, few, many, or a class if the clone is expanded.

j_call v_call clone_size d_call cdr3_aa cdr3_nt
TRBJ2-5 TRBV12-3/TRBV12-4 many TRBD1 CASSPPGQGRETQYF TGTGCCAGCAGTCCCCCGGGACAGGGAAGAGAGACCCAGTACTTC
TRBJ2-3 TRBV9 . TRBD2 CASSVDAGGPWFTQYF TGTGCCAGCAGCGTAGATGCGGGAGGGCCTTGGTTCACGCAGTATTTT
TRBJ2-1 TRBV28 many TRBD1 CASSWGQGSYNEQFF TGTGCCAGCAGTTGGGGACAGGGGTCCTACAATGAGCAGTTCTTC
TRBJ2-7 TRBV4-3 few . CASSHSLEVGEQYF TGCGCCAGCAGCCACTCCTTAGAGGTAGGCGAGCAGTACTTC
TRBJ1-1 TRBV12-3/TRBV12-4 many . CASSLGARSRTEAFF TGTGCCAGCAGTTTAGGGGCCCGGTCTCGAACTGAAGCTTTCTTT
TRBJ2-7 TRBV2 . . CASSAGDYEQYF TGTGCCAGCAGTGCGGGGGACTACGAGCAGTACTTC
TRBJ1-2 TRBV7-9 . . CASSLSRGDLLGGYTF TGTGCCAGCAGCTTATCCCGAGGGGATCTTTTGGGTGGCTACACCTTC
TRBJ2-3 TRBV7-2 . TRBD2 CASSLTRRGGADTQYF TGTGCCAGCAGCTTAACAAGGCGGGGGGGGGCAGATACGCAGTATTTT
TRBJ2-3 TRBV6-5 few . CASSYERPSTDTQYF TGTGCCAGCAGTTACGAGAGGCCTAGCACAGATACGCAGTATTTT
TRBJ2-5 TRBV5-1 . TRBD2 CASSAPRGGQETQYF TGCGCCAGCAGCGCCCCGCGGGGGGGCCAAGAGACCCAGTACTTC
TRBJ2-1 TRBV28 few . CGTSYNEQFF TGTGGGACTTCCTACAATGAGCAGTTCTTC
TRBJ2-3 TRBV7-2 . . CASSLGTLTQYF TGTGCCAGCAGCTTAGGCACGCTAACGCAGTATTTT
TRBJ2-1 TRBV29-1 few TRBD1 CSGLTGNPYNEQFF TGCAGCGGCTTGACAGGGAATCCCTACAATGAGCAGTTCTTC
TRBJ1-2 TRBV7-2 . TRBD1 CASSQTGSFGLYGYTF TGTGCCAGCAGCCAGACAGGGTCCTTCGGTCTCTATGGCTACACCTTC
TRBJ1-5 TRBV3-1 . . CASSQLVGSNQPQHF TGTGCCAGCAGCCAACTAGTGGGTAGCAATCAGCCCCAGCATTTT
TRBJ2-7 TRBV12-3/TRBV12-4 . . CASSFNTLEQYF TGTGCCAGCAGTTTCAACACCCTCGAGCAGTACTTC
TRBJ2-1 TRBV12-3/TRBV12-4 few TRBD2 CASSLLRGGRNEQFF TGTGCCAGCAGTTTATTACGGGGGGGCCGAAATGAGCAGTTCTTC
TRBJ2-7 TRBV29-1 few . CSVDFGGRYEQYF TGCAGCGTTGATTTCGGGGGGCGGTACGAGCAGTACTTC
TRBJ1-5 TRBV10-3 . . CAISTEGWQGNQPQHF TGTGCCATCAGTACAGAAGGGTGGCAGGGCAATCAGCCCCAGCATTTT
TRBJ2-7 TRBV7-8 . . CASSPGPYYEQYF TGTGCCAGCAGCCCAGGGCCGTACTACGAGCAGTACTTC
TRBJ2-7 TRBV20-1 once . CSASYEQYF TGCAGTGCCTCCTACGAGCAGTACTTC
TRBJ2-1 TRBV12-3/TRBV12-4 few . CASRKTSYNEQFF TGTGCCAGCCGGAAGACATCCTACAATGAGCAGTTCTTC
TRBJ2-1 TRBV15 few TRBD2 CATSRDPGLGHLNEQFF TGTGCCACCAGCAGAGATCCGGGACTAGGGCATCTAAATGAGCAGTTCTTC
TRBJ2-3 TRBV29-1 few . CSVAGTADTQYF TGCAGCGTTGCGGGGACCGCAGATACGCAGTATTTT
TRBJ1-1 TRBV25-1 few TRBD1 CASRLGTGGTEAFF TGTGCCAGCAGGCTCGGGACAGGGGGCACTGAAGCTTTCTTT
TRBJ1-5 TRBV28 few . CASRIAYWGLGGGINQPQHF TGTGCCAGCCGCATAGCATATTGGGGGCTGGGGGGGGGCATAAATCAGCCCCAGCATTTT
TRBJ1-3 TRBV9 few . CASSAFIGNTIYF TGTGCCAGCAGCGCCTTCATTGGAAACACCATATATTTT
TRBJ2-4 TRBV4-3 . . CASSPEVQHKNIQYF TGCGCCAGCAGCCCCGAGGTACAGCACAAAAACATTCAGTACTTC
TRBJ1-2 TRBV21-1 few . CASSSQAPHGYTF TGTGCCAGCAGCAGTCAGGCCCCCCATGGCTACACCTTC
TRBJ2-7 TRBV6-1 . . CASSEWGAAGEQYF TGTGCCAGCAGTGAATGGGGGGCAGCGGGCGAGCAGTACTTC
TRBJ2-5 TRBV28 . TRBD1 CASRGQNQETQYF TGTGCCAGCAGGGGACAGAACCAAGAGACCCAGTACTTC
TRBJ2-3 TRBV7-9 few TRBD1 CASTRGLGFTDTQYF TGTGCCAGCACCAGGGGGCTGGGATTTACAGATACGCAGTATTTT
TRBJ2-1 TRBV3-1 few . CASSHRGRIGEQFF TGTGCCAGCAGCCACCGTGGCCGGATAGGCGAGCAGTTCTTC
TRBJ1-1 TRBV29-1 many . CSVDLGNTEAFF TGCAGCGTTGATTTAGGGAACACTGAAGCTTTCTTT
TRBJ2-7 TRBV7-2 few . CASSSRNLYEQYF TGTGCCAGCAGCTCACGTAACCTCTACGAGCAGTACTTC
TRBJ1-2 TRBV12-3/TRBV12-4 many TRBD1 CASSPLGQGYYGYTF TGTGCCAGCAGCCCCCTGGGACAGGGGTATTATGGCTACACCTTC
TRBJ2-5 TRBV2 few . CASSPYMAERRETQYF TGTGCCAGCAGCCCCTATATGGCGGAAAGGAGAGAGACCCAGTACTTC
TRBJ1-5 TRBV4-1 few . CASSQDLGGRPQHF TGCGCCAGCAGCCAAGACCTAGGGGGTCGGCCCCAGCATTTT
TRBJ2-3 TRBV20-1 few TRBD2 CSARTSGRADTQYF TGCAGTGCTAGGACTAGCGGGAGGGCAGATACGCAGTATTTT
TRBJ1-1 TRBV20-1 few . CSARDGGVTEAFF TGCAGTGCTAGAGATGGGGGGGTCACTGAAGCTTTCTTT
TRBJ2-4 TRBV4-2 few TRBD1 CASSQGGTGGKNIQYF TGTGCCAGCAGCCAAGGCGGGACAGGGGGCAAAAACATTCAGTACTTC
TRBJ2-7 TRBV28 few . CASSLNGQALYEQYF TGTGCCAGCAGTTTAAACGGGCAAGCTCTCTACGAGCAGTACTTC
TRBJ2-1 TRBV6-5 few . CASSYFQGTYNEQFF TGTGCCAGCAGTTACTTCCAGGGGACCTACAATGAGCAGTTCTTC
TRBJ2-1 TRBV27 few TRBD2 CASSLLGGGAGEQFF TGTGCCAGCAGTTTATTAGGCGGGGGGGCCGGTGAGCAGTTCTTC
TRBJ2-7 TRBV28 . TRBD2 CASSLPGLGIAGGYEQYF TGTGCCAGCAGTCTACCGGGACTAGGAATCGCGGGCGGCTACGAGCAGTACTTC
TRBJ2-1 TRBV14 many TRBD2 CASSQGGLADEQFF TGTGCCAGCAGCCAAGGGGGACTAGCGGATGAGCAGTTCTTC
TRBJ2-1 TRBV5-6 . TRBD2 CASSYGLAGDYNEQFF TGTGCCAGCAGCTACGGACTAGCGGGCGATTACAATGAGCAGTTCTTC
TRBJ2-1 TRBV7-9 few . CASSFQAGIYNEQFF TGTGCCAGCAGCTTCCAAGCAGGTATCTACAATGAGCAGTTCTTC
TRBJ2-7 TRBV7-2 . . CASSGIGEEQYF TGTGCCAGCAGCGGGATAGGGGAAGAGCAGTACTTC
TRBJ2-5 TRBV11-2 . . CASSRYASRGPETQYF TGTGCCAGCAGCCGTTACGCCTCAAGGGGTCCAGAGACCCAGTACTTC
TRBJ2-1 TRBV28 . TRBD2 CASSYFGTSGRTEQFF TGTGCCAGCAGTTACTTCGGGACTAGCGGGAGGACTGAGCAGTTCTTC
TRBJ1-4 TRBV6-2/TRBV6-3 . . CASGTFRTTNEKLFF TGTGCCAGCGGGACTTTCCGGACAACTAATGAAAAACTGTTTTTT
TRBJ2-1 TRBV6-5 few TRBD2 CASSYLGGRAYNEQFF TGTGCCAGCAGTTACCTCGGCGGGAGGGCCTACAATGAGCAGTTCTTC
TRBJ1-6 TRBV4-1 . TRBD1 CASSPSGTDNSPLHF TGCGCCAGCAGCCCTTCCGGGACAGATAATTCACCCCTCCACTTT
TRBJ2-5 TRBV14 . . CASSLWGNMGAQYF TGTGCCAGCAGCCTCTGGGGGAATATGGGGGCCCAGTACTTC
TRBJ2-5 TRBV29-1 few TRBD1 CSVVGSQGAWETQYF TGCAGCGTTGTTGGGTCGCAGGGGGCGTGGGAGACCCAGTACTTC
TRBJ2-2 TRBV12-3/TRBV12-4 many . CASSFNTGELFF TGTGCCAGCAGTTTTAACACCGGGGAGCTGTTTTTT